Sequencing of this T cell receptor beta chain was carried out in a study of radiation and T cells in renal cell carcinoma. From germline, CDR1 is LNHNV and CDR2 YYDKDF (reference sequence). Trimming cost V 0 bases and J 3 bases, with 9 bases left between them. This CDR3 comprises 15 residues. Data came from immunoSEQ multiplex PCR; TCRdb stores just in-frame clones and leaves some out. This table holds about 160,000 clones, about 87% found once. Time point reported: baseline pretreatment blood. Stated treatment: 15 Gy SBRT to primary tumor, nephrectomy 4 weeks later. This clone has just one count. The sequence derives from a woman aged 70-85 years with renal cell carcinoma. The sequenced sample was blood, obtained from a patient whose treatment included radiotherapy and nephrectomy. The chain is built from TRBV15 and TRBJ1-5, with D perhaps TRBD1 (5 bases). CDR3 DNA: TGTGCCACCAGCAGAGATTCAGGGAACAATCAGCCCCAGCATTTT. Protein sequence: CATSRDSGNNQPQHF.